This T cell receptor beta chain was obtained from a study of healthy donors' naive CD4 and CD8 T cells. Across the whole study: Donors spanned ages 20-25, 40-50 and 60-70 years, half female. Study results and limitations: CDR3 charge plus V and J genes appeared to account for 10% to 15% of CD4/CD8 variance. Negatively charged CDR3s marked CD8+ lineage; positively charged CDR3s marked CD4+ lineage.

V lost 1 base and J 4 bases, leaving 12 bases between the germline ends. CDR1 SEHNR and CDR2 FQNEAQ come from the germline V gene (reference sequence). This CDR3 contains 15 residues. TCR libraries were built from approximately 490 ng of total RNA by linear amplification. Each CDR3 protein is one row after TCRdb ran MiXCR on the reads. The sample includes about 200,000 distinct CDR3 sequences, 65% to 80% of them seen just once. In this sample, this clonotype turned up once. Antigen specificity is unknown. This receptor was identified in a pool of human donors in good health; the sample pools cells from several healthy donors. Material for sequencing was naive CD4+ and CD8+ T cells sorted from blood, pooled from several donors. The rearrangement joins TRBV7-9 to TRBJ2-3, with D maybe TRBD1 (6 bases). The CDR3 sequence is CASSLVQGSPDTQYF. The CDR3 DNA is TGTGCCAGCAGCTTAGTTCAGGGGAGCCCAGATACGCAGTATTTT. The variable domain in full, with the rest retrieved from reference TRBV7-9 and TRBJ2-3, is DTGVSQNPRHKITKRGQNVTFRCDPISEHNRLYWYRQTLGQGPEFLTYFQNEAQLEKSRLLSDRFSAERPKGSFSTLEIQRTEQGDSAMYLCASSLVQGSPDTQYFGPGTRLTVL.